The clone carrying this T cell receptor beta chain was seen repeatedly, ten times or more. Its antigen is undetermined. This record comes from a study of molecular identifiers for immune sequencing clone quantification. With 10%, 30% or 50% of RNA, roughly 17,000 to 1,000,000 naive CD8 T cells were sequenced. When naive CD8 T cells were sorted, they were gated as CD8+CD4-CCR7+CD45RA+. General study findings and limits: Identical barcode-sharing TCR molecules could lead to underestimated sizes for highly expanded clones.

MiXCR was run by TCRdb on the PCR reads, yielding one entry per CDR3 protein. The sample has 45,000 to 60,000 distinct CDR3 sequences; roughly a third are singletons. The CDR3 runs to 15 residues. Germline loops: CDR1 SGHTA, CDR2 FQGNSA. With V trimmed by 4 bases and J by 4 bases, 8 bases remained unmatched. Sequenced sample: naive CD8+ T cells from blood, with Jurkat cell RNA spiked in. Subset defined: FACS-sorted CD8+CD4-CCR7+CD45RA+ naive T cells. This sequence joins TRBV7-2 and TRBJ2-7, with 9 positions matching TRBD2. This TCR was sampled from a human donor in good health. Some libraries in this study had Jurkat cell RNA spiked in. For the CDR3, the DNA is TGTGCCAGCAGCTCCTTAGCGGGAGAGAGGTACGAGCAGTACTTC. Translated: CASSSLAGERYEQYF.